The 3 T cell receptor beta chains in this list originate from one sample, sequenced in a study of control samples from healthy donors and cancer patients (dated by TCRdb to between 2020 and 2021). Library prep was done by the immunoSEQ multiplex PCR assay. As stored in TCRdb, this immuneACCESS dataset retains in-frame rearrangements with V and J assigned. A fraction of the clones does not appear; measured against another copy, unresolved V genes explain less than half of the discrepancy, and the remainder lacks a known reason. Here the sample has over 150,000 clones; around 94% occur a single time. The top ten hold about 1.4% of the sample. Material for sequencing was blood. These receptors originate from a woman between 18 and 30 years old in good health.

The chain employs TRBV6-5 and TRBJ2-5; 14 bases agree with TRBD2. This CDR3 has 15 residues. The V and J ends lost 6 bases and 4 bases, in that order; junction bases with no gene match: 4. Germline CDR1 reads MNHEY; CDR2 reads SVGAGI. CDR3 sequence reads: CASSPGLAGAETQYF. The CDR3 coding sequence is TGTGCCAGCAGCCCGGGACTAGCGGGAGCAGAGACCCAGTACTTC.

This chain uses TRBV5-8 with TRBJ1-1, with a possible D match to TRBD1 (5 bases). V lost 3 bases to trimming and J lost 5 bases, with 14 bases between them. Germline V gives CDR1 SGHTS, CDR2 YDEGEE. CDR3 size: 14 residues. CDR3 sequence reads: CASSYPGPRTEAFF. CDR3 nucleotides: TGTGCCAGCAGCTACCCGGGACCTAGAACTGAAGCTTTCTTT. The full variable domain, completed using reference TRBV5-8 and TRBJ1-1, is EAGVTQSPTHLIKTRGQQATLRCSPISGHTSVYWYQQALGLGLQFLLWYDEGEERNRGNFPPRFSGRQFPNYSSELNVNALELEDSALYLCASSYPGPRTEAFFGQGTRLTVV.

The gene calls are TRBV28 and TRBJ2-2; 8 nucleotides align to TRBD1. The CDR3 totals 15 residues. Germline lookup yields CDR1 MDHEN and CDR2 SYDVKM. V gave up 2 bases and J gave up 6 bases; unmatched junction bases: 5. The CDR3 loop is CASSLTGGASGELFF. In DNA, the CDR3 is TGTGCCAGCAGTTTAACAGGGGGAGCCTCCGGGGAGCTGTTTTTT.